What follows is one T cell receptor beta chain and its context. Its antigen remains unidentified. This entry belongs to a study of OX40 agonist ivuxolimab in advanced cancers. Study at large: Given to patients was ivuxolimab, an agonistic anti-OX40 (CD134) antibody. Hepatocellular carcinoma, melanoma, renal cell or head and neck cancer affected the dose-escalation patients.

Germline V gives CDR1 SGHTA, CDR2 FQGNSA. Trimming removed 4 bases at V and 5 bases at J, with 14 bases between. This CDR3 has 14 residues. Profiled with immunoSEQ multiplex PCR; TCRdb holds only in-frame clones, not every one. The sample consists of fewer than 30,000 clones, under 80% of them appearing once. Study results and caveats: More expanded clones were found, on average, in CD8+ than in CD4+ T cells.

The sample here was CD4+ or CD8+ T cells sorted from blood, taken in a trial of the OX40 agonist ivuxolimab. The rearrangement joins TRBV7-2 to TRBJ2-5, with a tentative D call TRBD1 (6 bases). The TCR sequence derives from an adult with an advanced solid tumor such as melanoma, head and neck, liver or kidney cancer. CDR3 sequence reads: CASSYRVNWETQYF. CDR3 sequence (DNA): TGTGCCAGCAGCTACAGGGTGAATTGGGAGACCCAGTACTTC.